Below, one T cell receptor beta chain is given with its context. Its antigen is unidentified. Libraries were prepared by immunoSEQ multiplex PCR; TCRdb keeps only in-frame clonotypes and omits some of them. Here the sample spans about 50,000 clones, roughly nine tenths being singletons. These data belong to a study of cytomegalovirus exposure and HLA in healthy donors. Study-wide results and limits: In vitro checks showed that a few CMV-associated chains really do target CMV antigens. The study labeled more than 150 TCR beta chains cytomegalovirus-associated. Usually a TCR sequence was rare, but some public TCRs were found in many donors.

V shed 2 bases and J shed 0 bases, with 11 bases lying between them. Germline loops: CDR1 KGHSH, CDR2 LQKENI. The CDR3 length is 15 residues. This chain joins TRBV18 and TRBJ2-7, with a possible D match to TRBD2 (5 bases). The receptor was derived from a man aged 18 to 30 in good health and CMV-seronegative. Sequenced: PBMCs. Here the CDR3 DNA reads TGTGCCAGCTCACCAGTAGCGTTGAGCTCCTACGAGCAGTACTTC. It encodes CASSPVALSSYEQYF.